The next 9 T cell receptor beta chains were all read from a single sample in a study of blood T cell repertoires in COVID-19. Some clones are missing from TCRdb's copy, which holds only in-frame ones; the method was immunoSEQ multiplex PCR. The table has fewer than 250,000 clones, approximately 84% seen once; the top ten hold roughly 4.6%. The sequenced sample consisted of peripheral blood. Receptor source: a woman in her 70s with active or convalescent COVID-19.

The V and J genes are TRBV7-8 and TRBJ1-2; D not certain. V was cut by 2 bases and J by 6 bases, with 10 bases left in between. CDR3 length: 13 residues. Germline-derived CDR1 and CDR2 are SGHVS and FQNEAQ. CDR3 loop: CASSLNREDGYTF. The DNA of the CDR3 is TGTGCCAGCAGCTTAAATAGGGAGGATGGCTACACCTTC.

The chain has TRBV11-3 and TRBJ2-7; 7 bases map to TRBD2. J gave up 5 bases and V 2 bases, and 6 bases lay outside the gene matches. CDR1 and CDR2 (germline): SGHNT, YENEEA. CDR3 length equals 14 residues. Here the CDR3 reads CASSLNPGGNEQYF. CDR3 sequence (DNA): TGTGCCAGCAGCTTAAATCCGGGAGGAAACGAGCAGTACTTC.

Remarks on this clone: In the same sample, other DNA sequences code for this CDR3. CDR3 in amino acids: CASSVGLAGGTGELFF. The CDR3 DNA reads TGTGCCAGCAGCGTCGGGCTAGCGGGAGGAACCGGGGAGCTGTTTTTT. The chain links TRBV9 to TRBJ2-2, with TRBD2 matching 11 bases. The trim removed 2 bases at V and 5 bases at J, leaving 5 bases unmatched. CDR3 length: 16 residues. In germline, CDR1 is SGDLS, CDR2 YYNGEE.

The rearrangement links TRBV6-1 to TRBJ1-2, with a weak D call TRBD1 (5 bases). The germline V gene encodes CDR1 MNHNS and CDR2 SASEGT. The V and J ends lost 7 bases and 2 bases respectively, with 14 bases between them. The CDR3 extends over 14 amino acids. The CDR3 nucleotides are TGTGCCAGCAAGGACACCGCCTTAAACTATGGCTACACCTTC. Translated, it gives CASKDTALNYGYTF.

This clone was seen a handful of times. The chain employs TRBV5-1 and TRBJ2-7; possible D gene TRBD2, 7 bases. Germline V CDR1 and CDR2: SGHRS, YFSETQ. Trimming pared 1 base from V and 6 bases from J, leaving 11 bases between. This CDR3 comprises 13 residues. The CDR3, as DNA: TGCGCCAGCAGCTTGATGGGAGGGGGCGAGCAGTACTTC. It translates to CASSLMGGGEQYF.

The chain recombines TRBV7-2 with TRBJ1-1, with D perhaps matching TRBD1 (5 bases). Germline assignment: CDR1 SGHTA and CDR2 FQGNSA. Trimming removed 1 base at V and 1 base at J, with 7 bases between. This CDR3 region has 14 residues. In DNA, the CDR3 is TGTGCCAGCAGCTTAGGACAGTGGAACACTGAAGCTTTCTTT. Its translation: CASSLGQWNTEAFF.

The chain uses TRBV5-1 and TRBJ2-3; D is ambiguous. This CDR3 is 13 amino acids long. CDR1 SGHRS and CDR2 YFSETQ come from the germline V gene. V was shortened by 4 bases and J by 7 bases, with 13 bases between the two germline ends. DNA of the CDR3: TGCGCCAGCAGCGTGGACCCTGCGAATACGCAGTATTTT. Translation: CASSVDPANTQYF.

The V and J genes are TRBV10-1 and TRBJ2-2; a weak D match, TRBD2 (6 bases). The germline V gene encodes CDR1 WNHNN and CDR2 SYGVQD (reference sequence). V lost 4 bases, J lost 2 bases, and 23 bases lay in between. The CDR3 has 19 residues. The CDR3 DNA is TGCGCCAGCAGTGCCCCGGGAGTGAACGCCCTTCTTAACACCGGGGAGCTGTTTTTT. As protein: CASSAPGVNALLNTGELFF.

This clone was observed a handful of times. The rearrangement joins TRBV28 to TRBJ1-5, with D tentatively TRBD1 (6 bases). The germline CDR1 and CDR2 sequences are MDHEN and SYDVKM. Trimming left V 6 bases short and J 1 base short, with 16 bases between. CDR3 size: 16 residues. The CDR3 nucleotides are TGTGCCAGCAGCTCAACGGGAGGGGGAAGCAATCAGCCCCAGCATTTT. As protein: CASSSTGGGSNQPQHF.